The 26 T cell receptor beta chains below were found in one sample sequenced in a study of blood T cell repertoires in COVID-19. Profiled with immunoSEQ multiplex PCR; TCRdb holds only in-frame clones, not every one. The data hold 250,000 to 300,000 clones, with around 90% observed a single time. Source material: peripheral blood. The source is a man in his forties or fifties with acute or convalescent COVID-19.

The chain employs TRBV12-3 or TRBV12-4 and TRBJ1-1, with a weak D call TRBD1 (5 bases). The CDR3 runs to 12 residues. With 7 bases removed from V and 10 bases from J, the gap between germline ends came to 16 bases. The CDR3 DNA is TGTGCCAGCACCAAAAGGGGAACGGGAGCTTTCTTT. Residues: CASTKRGTGAFF.

This rearrangement joins TRBV6-5 to TRBJ1-1, with unresolved D. CDR1 is MNHEY and CDR2 is SVGAGI in the germline V gene. The CDR3 has 12 residues. With 6 bases removed from V and 3 bases from J, the gap between germline ends came to 8 bases. Here the CDR3 reads CASRVSYTEAFF. CDR3 coding DNA: TGTGCCAGCAGGGTTAGTTACACTGAAGCTTTCTTT.

This sequence joins TRBV5-4 and TRBJ1-5, with D unclear. The V gene's germline CDR1 is SGHNT and CDR2 YYREEE (reference sequence). This CDR3 spans 14 amino acids. The V end lost 2 bases, the J end lost 1 base, and 7 bases lay between the germline ends. The CDR3 reads CASSFSGSNQPQHF. In nucleotides, the CDR3 is TGTGCCAGCAGCTTCAGCGGCAGCAATCAGCCCCAGCATTTT.

The chain employs TRBV18 and TRBJ1-5, with 7 bases matching TRBD1. This CDR3 is 17 amino acids long. V shed 4 bases, J shed 0 bases, and the junction held 9 bases outside the gene matches. Germline-derived CDR1 and CDR2 are KGHSH and LQKENI. The CDR3 DNA reads TGTGCCAGCTCACGAGGGACAGAGCAATATAGCAATCAGCCCCAGCATTTT. Protein sequence: CASSRGTEQYSNQPQHF.

The rearrangement links TRBV24-1 to TRBJ2-3, with TRBD1 matching 9 bases. Germline-derived CDR1 and CDR2 are KGHDR and SFDVKD. V lost 5 bases, J lost 6 bases, and 17 bases stayed unmatched. This CDR3 contains 18 residues. The CDR3 DNA follows: TGTGCCACCAGTGCCGGGCCGGGACAGGGTCCTTTAGCGGATACGCAGTATTTT. This gives the protein CATSAGPGQGPLADTQYF.

This chain joins TRBV2 and TRBJ2-3, with 7 bases matching TRBD2. This CDR3 comprises 15 residues. V dropped 6 bases and J dropped 3; count of bases not matched to a gene: 9. CDR1 and CDR2 (germline): SNHLY, FYNNEI. As DNA, the CDR3 is TGTGCCAGCAGCACGGGCGGCGGGGGTACAGATACGCAGTATTTT. It yields the protein CASSTGGGGTDTQYF.

Points on this clone: Sequence at one end of the junction differs from germline and may be a read error. The V gene is TRBV7-8, the J gene TRBJ2-7; 7 bases fit TRBD1. The CDR3 sequence is 15 residues long. Germline values: CDR1 SGHVS, CDR2 FQNEAQ. CDR3 sequence: CTSSPYRDRGYEQYF. The CDR3 DNA reads as TGTACCAGCAGCCCGTACCGGGACAGAGGCTACGAGCAGTACTTC. The full variable domain, rest sourced from reference TRBV7-8 and TRBJ2-7, is GAGVSQSPRYKVAKRGQDVALRCDPISGHVSLFWYQQALGQGPEFLTYFQNEAQLDKSGLPSDRFFAERPEGSVSTLKIQRTQQEDSAVYLCTSSPYRDRGYEQYFGPGTRLTVT.

V gene TRBV5-4 combines with J gene TRBJ2-3; tentative D call: TRBD2 (5 bases). CDR3 size: 19 residues. CDR1 and CDR2 from the germline V gene are SGHNT and YYREEE (reference sequence). The V and J ends lost 3 bases and 4 bases respectively, with 27 bases between them. The CDR3 is CASSSIYALGARRADTQYF. DNA for the CDR3: TGTGCCAGCAGCTCCATTTACGCGCTTGGCGCCCGGCGGGCAGATACGCAGTATTTT.

This CDR3 is CASGTGQGGNSPLHF. Here the CDR3 DNA reads TGTGCCAGCGGAACGGGACAGGGAGGAAATTCACCCCTCCACTTT. This chain connects TRBV9 to TRBJ1-6; TRBD1 agrees at 9 bases. Trimming at V came to 7 bases and at J to 7 bases, leaving 9 bases not matched to a gene. The germline V gene has CDR1 SGDLS and CDR2 YYNGEE. This CDR3 has 15 amino acids.

CDR3 DNA sequence: TGTGCTAGTGGTTTTGGGGACGGGAGGTTCTTC. This translates into CASGFGDGRFF. This rearrangement joins TRBV12-5 to TRBJ2-1, with a tentative D call TRBD2 (6 bases). Deletions cut 3 bases from V and 15 bases from J, with 12 bases between. The CDR3 covers 11 residues. Germline loops: CDR1 LGHNT, CDR2 FRNRAP.

The genes are TRBV11-2 and TRBJ2-2, with D maybe TRBD2 (7 bases). V lost 3 bases and J lost 4, with 12 bases in between. Germline V CDR1 and CDR2: SGHAT, FQNNGV. This CDR3 comprises 15 residues. CDR3 sequence (DNA): TGTGCCAGCAGCTTGGGGGGGCACGCCACCGGGGAGCTGTTTTTT. It encodes CASSLGGHATGELFF.

The chain combines TRBV30 with TRBJ1-1; TRBD1 might be the D (5 bases). There are 17 residues in the CDR3. Per the germline V gene, CDR1 is GTSNPN and CDR2 is SVGIG (reference sequence). V was clipped by 2 bases and J by 3 bases, with 22 bases between them. Here the CDR3 reads CAWSTQKGAVGDTEAFF. The CDR3 DNA is TGTGCCTGGAGTACGCAAAAAGGGGCGGTAGGCGACACTGAAGCTTTCTTT.

V and J are TRBV5-1 and TRBJ2-4, with D perhaps TRBD1 (6 bases). Germline CDR1 and CDR2: SGHRS and YFSETQ. The V and J ends lost 4 bases and 5 bases respectively, with 16 bases between them. The CDR3 is 15 amino acids. The DNA of the CDR3 is TGCGCCAGCAGCACGACCCAGGGGACCCAAAACATTCAGTACTTC. The encoded protein is CASSTTQGTQNIQYF.

This clone was seen once. The genes are TRBV14 and TRBJ1-1; TRBD1 matches at 11 bases. The CDR3 covers 16 residues. Germline CDR1 and CDR2: SGHDN and FVKESK. The trim removed 4 bases at V and 0 bases at J, leaving 4 bases unmatched. The CDR3 region has the DNA TGTGCCAGCAGCCGGACAGGGGGCCGGATGAACACTGAAGCTTTCTTT. Its translation is CASSRTGGRMNTEAFF.

This clone was recorded only once. This chain connects TRBV3-1 (or the pseudogene TRBV3-2) to TRBJ2-5, with a tentative D call TRBD2 (7 bases). V was cut by 4 bases and J by 2 bases, with 14 bases left in between. Germline CDR1 is LGHDT and CDR2 is YNNKEL (reference sequence). This CDR3 has 15 residues. CDR3 nucleotide sequence: TGTGCCAGCAGCCGTAAGGGGGGGGCACAAGAGACCCAGTACTTC. Protein: CASSRKGGAQETQYF.

The genes are TRBV6-5 and TRBJ2-1; 7 positions agree with TRBD2. V lost 6 bases to trimming and J lost 9 bases; unmatched junction nucleotides: 14. CDR3 length: 15 amino acids. In germline, CDR1 is MNHEY, CDR2 SVGAGI. CDR3 in amino acids: CASSPTSLRSVEQFF. CDR3 DNA: TGTGCCAGCAGCCCGACTAGCCTTCGTTCCGTTGAGCAGTTCTTC.

The chain combines TRBV3-1 (or the pseudogene TRBV3-2) with TRBJ2-7; possible D gene TRBD1, 5 bases. The V end was cut by 3 bases, the J end by 3 bases, with 6 bases between. Per germline, CDR1 LGHDT and CDR2 YNNKEL (reference sequence). CDR3 length: 12 residues. This chain's CDR3 is CASSHRGYEQYF. The CDR3 DNA sequence: TGTGCCAGCAGCCATAGGGGCTACGAGCAGTACTTC.

In DNA, the CDR3 is TGCAGCGCTTCCCCGTCGACAGGGCCCTATGGCTACACCTTC. Amino acids: CSASPSTGPYGYTF. The chain couples TRBV29-1 to TRBJ1-2; TRBD1 aligns across 7 bases. V lost 7 bases and J lost 4; bases outside the gene matches: 12. The germline V gene has CDR1 SQVTM and CDR2 ANQGSEA. CDR3 length equals 14 residues.

This clone is a singleton in its sample. The chain joins TRBV21-1 to TRBJ1-2; the table's D call of TRBD1 was not tested on the DNA. TRBV21-1 is deemed a pseudogene. The CDR3 is made up of 11 amino acids. CDR3 protein: CASSRDRGYTF. The CDR3 DNA sequence: TGTGCCAGCAGCAGGGACAGGGGCTACACCTTC.

The chain recombines TRBV30 with TRBJ2-5, with D possibly TRBD2 on 6 matching bases. The length of the CDR3 is 15 residues. Germline CDR1 and CDR2: GTSNPN and SVGIG (reference sequence). The germline V and J ends were trimmed by 3 bases and 1 base, with 15 bases remaining between them. The CDR3 DNA sequence: TGTGCCTGGAGGGGGAGGCAGGGTGGCCAAGAGACCCAGTACTTC. Translated: CAWRGRQGGQETQYF.

The gene calls are TRBV19 and TRBJ1-3; 7 nucleotides line up with TRBD1. Germline assignment: CDR1 LNHDA and CDR2 SQIVND (reference sequence). The CDR3 is made up of 14 amino acids. With V trimmed by 4 bases and J by 5 bases, 5 bases remained unmatched. The CDR3 is CASSTGTERNTIYF. The DNA of the CDR3 is TGTGCCAGTAGTACCGGGACAGAGCGAAACACCATATATTTT. Combining the CDR3 with reference TRBV19 and TRBJ1-3 gives the whole variable domain DGGITQSPKYLFRKEGQNVTLSCEQNLNHDAMYWYRQDPGQGLRLIYYSQIVNDFQKGDIAEGYSVSREKKESFPLTVTSAQKNPTAFYLCASSTGTERNTIYFGEGSWLTVV.

Here the CDR3 reads CASSFGGRDTQYF. DNA of the CDR3: TGTGCCAGCAGCTTCGGAGGCCGGGATACGCAGTATTTT. The chain carries TRBV11-3 and TRBJ2-3, with a possible D match to TRBD2 (5 bases). The CDR3 length is 13 residues. V was clipped by 3 bases and J by 6 bases, with 10 bases between them. Germline-derived CDR1 and CDR2 are SGHNT and YENEEA.

The CDR3 region is CASSSTRGYEQYF. CDR3 in DNA: TGTGCCAGCAGCTCCACCAGGGGGTACGAGCAGTACTTC. The V gene is TRBV5-4, the J gene TRBJ2-7, with 7 bases fitting TRBD1. Germline-derived CDR1 and CDR2 are SGHNT and YYREEE (reference sequence). J gave up 4 bases and V 3 bases, and 4 bases lay outside the gene matches. The CDR3 is made up of 13 amino acids. Based on the CDR3 plus reference TRBV5-4 and TRBJ2-7, the full variable domain is ETGVTQSPTHLIKTRGQQVTLRCSSQSGHNTVSWYQQALGQGPQFIFQYYREEENGRGNFPPRFSGLQFPNYSSELNVNALELDDSALYLCASSSTRGYEQYFGPGTRLTVT.

The gene calls are TRBV6-5 and TRBJ2-2; maybe TRBD1 (5 bases). The CDR3 consists of 14 residues. V was trimmed by 3 bases and J by 5 bases, leaving 10 bases between them. Germline CDR1 and CDR2: MNHEY and SVGAGI. CDR3 amino acids: CASSYGRGTGELFF. DNA of the CDR3: TGTGCCAGCAGTTATGGTAGGGGAACCGGGGAGCTGTTTTTT.

V and J are TRBV10-2 and TRBJ2-3, with D hard to call. Per germline, CDR1 WSHSY and CDR2 SAAADI. Trimming pared 0 bases from V and 12 bases from J, leaving 10 bases between. The CDR3 has 12 amino acids. This CDR3 reads CASSESKLSQYF. The CDR3 coding sequence is TGCGCCAGCAGTGAGTCGAAACTTTCCCAGTATTTT.

V is TRBV25-1 and J is TRBJ1-2, with a possible D match to TRBD1 (6 bases). This CDR3 is 14 amino acids long. Trimming pared 6 bases from V and 8 bases from J, leaving 19 bases between. The V gene's germline CDR1 is MGHDK and CDR2 SYGVNS. Here the CDR3 DNA reads TGTGCCAGCAGAGGAACAGGGATGGTGTTGGGCTACACCTTC. Protein product: CASRGTGMVLGYTF.